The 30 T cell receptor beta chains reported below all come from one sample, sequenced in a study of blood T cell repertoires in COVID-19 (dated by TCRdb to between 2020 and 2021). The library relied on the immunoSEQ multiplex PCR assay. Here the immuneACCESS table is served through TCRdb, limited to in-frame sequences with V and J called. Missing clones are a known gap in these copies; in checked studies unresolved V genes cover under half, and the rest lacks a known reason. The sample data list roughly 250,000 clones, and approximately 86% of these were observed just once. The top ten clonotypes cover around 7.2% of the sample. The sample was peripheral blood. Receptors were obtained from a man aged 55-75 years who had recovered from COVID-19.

The CDR3 is CSVVSGNPNQPQHF. CDR3 coding DNA: TGCAGCGTTGTCTCAGGCAATCCCAATCAGCCCCAGCATTTT. This rearrangement joins TRBV29-1 to TRBJ1-5; D gene uncertain. CDR3 length equals 14 residues. The V and J ends lost 4 bases and 3 bases respectively, with 13 bases between them. CDR1 and CDR2 (germline): SQVTM, ANQGSEA. Complete variable domain (other parts from reference TRBV29-1 and TRBJ1-5): SAVISQKPSRDICQRGTSLTIQCQVDSQVTMMFWYRQQPGQSLTLIATANQGSEATYESGFVIDKFPISRPNLTFSTLTVSNMSPEDSSIYLCSVVSGNPNQPQHFGDGTRLSIL.

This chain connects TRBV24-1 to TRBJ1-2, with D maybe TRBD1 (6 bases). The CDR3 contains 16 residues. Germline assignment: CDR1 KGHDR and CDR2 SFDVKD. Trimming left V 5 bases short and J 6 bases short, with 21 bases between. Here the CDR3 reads CATSASRGGRLDGYTF. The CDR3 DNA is TGTGCCACCAGTGCCTCACGGGGGGGCAGGCTAGATGGCTACACCTTC.

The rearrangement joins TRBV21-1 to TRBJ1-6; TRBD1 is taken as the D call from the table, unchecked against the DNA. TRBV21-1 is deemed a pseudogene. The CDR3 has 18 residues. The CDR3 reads CASSKGRIRAFMNSPLHF. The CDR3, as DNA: TGTGCCAGCAGCAAAGGACGGATCAGGGCTTTCATGAATTCACCCCTCCACTTT.

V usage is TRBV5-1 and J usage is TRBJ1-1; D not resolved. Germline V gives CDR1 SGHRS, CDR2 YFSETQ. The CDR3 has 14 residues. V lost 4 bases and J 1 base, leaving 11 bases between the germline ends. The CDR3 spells CASSGGRQNTEAFF. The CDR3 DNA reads TGCGCCAGCAGCGGAGGACGGCAGAACACTGAAGCTTTCTTT.

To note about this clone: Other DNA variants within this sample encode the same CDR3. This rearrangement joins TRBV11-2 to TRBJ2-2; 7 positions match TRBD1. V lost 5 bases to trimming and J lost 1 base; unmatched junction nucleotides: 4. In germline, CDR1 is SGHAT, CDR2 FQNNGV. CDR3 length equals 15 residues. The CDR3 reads CASSTRQGNTGELFF. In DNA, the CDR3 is TGTGCCAGCAGCACTAGACAGGGGAACACCGGGGAGCTGTTTTTT.

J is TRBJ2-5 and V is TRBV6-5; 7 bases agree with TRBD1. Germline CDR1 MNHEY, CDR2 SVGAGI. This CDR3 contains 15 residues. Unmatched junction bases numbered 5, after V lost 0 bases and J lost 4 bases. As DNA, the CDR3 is TGTGCCAGCAGTTACTCGATCAACAGGGGAGAGACCCAGTACTTC. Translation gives CASSYSINRGETQYF.

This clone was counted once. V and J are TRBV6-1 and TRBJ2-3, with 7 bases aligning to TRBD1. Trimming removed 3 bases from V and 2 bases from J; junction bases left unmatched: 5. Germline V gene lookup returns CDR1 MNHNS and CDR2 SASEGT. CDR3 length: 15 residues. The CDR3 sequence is CASSEDRKNTDTQYF. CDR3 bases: TGTGCCAGCAGTGAGGACAGGAAGAACACAGATACGCAGTATTTT.

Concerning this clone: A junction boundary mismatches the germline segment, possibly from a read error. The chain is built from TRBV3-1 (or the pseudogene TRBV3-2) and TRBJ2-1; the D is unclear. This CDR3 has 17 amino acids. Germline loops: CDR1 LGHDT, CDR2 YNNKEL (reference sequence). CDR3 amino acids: CASRQGPPGLTYNEQFF. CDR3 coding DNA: TGTGCCAGCAGGCAAGGCCCGCCCGGGTTGACCTACAATGAGCAGTTCTTC.

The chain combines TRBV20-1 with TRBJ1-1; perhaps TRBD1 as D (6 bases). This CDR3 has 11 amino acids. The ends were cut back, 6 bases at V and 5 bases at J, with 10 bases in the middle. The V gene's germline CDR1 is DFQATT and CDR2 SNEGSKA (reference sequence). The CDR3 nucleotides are TGCAGTGCCAGGGGCTCAACTGAAGCTTTCTTT. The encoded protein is CSARGSTEAFF.

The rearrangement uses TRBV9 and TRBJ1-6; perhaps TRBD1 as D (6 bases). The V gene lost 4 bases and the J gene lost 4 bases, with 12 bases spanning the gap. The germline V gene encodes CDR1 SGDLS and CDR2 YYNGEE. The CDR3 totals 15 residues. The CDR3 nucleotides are TGTGCCAGCAGCCCTACGGACAGTTATAATTCACCCCTCCACTTT. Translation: CASSPTDSYNSPLHF.

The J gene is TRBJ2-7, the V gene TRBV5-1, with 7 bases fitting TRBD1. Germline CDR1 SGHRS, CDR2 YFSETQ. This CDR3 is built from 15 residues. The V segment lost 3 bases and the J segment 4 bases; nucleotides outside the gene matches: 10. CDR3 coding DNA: TGCGCCAGCAGCTATCTAGGGGGCGAAGGTTACGAGCAGTACTTC. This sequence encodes CASSYLGGEGYEQYF.

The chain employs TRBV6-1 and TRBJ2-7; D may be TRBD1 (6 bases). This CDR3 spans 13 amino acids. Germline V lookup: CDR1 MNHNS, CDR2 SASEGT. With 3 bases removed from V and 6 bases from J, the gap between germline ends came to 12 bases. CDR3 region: CASSEGHPSEQYF. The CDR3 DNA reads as TGTGCCAGCAGTGAGGGACATCCAAGCGAGCAGTACTTC.

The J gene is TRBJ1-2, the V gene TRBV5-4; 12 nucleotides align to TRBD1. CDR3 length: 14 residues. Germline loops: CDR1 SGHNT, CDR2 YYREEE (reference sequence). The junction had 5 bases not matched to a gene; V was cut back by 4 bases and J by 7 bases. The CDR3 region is CASSRQGQGAGYTF. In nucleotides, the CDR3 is TGTGCCAGCAGCCGCCAGGGACAGGGGGCTGGCTACACCTTC.

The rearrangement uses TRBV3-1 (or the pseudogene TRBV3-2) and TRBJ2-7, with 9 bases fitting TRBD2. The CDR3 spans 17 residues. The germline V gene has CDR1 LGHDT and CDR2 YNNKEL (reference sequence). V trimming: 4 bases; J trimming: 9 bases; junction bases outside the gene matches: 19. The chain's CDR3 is CASSLSFMASGVLGQYF. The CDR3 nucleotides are TGTGCCAGCAGCCTTAGTTTTATGGCTAGCGGGGTCCTCGGGCAGTACTTC.

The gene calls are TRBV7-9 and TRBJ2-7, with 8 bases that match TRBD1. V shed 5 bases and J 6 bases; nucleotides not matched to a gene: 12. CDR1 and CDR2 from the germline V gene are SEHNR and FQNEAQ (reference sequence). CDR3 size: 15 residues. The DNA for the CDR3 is TGTGCCAGCAGCCCCCGGGACAGGCCCCGATCCGAGCAGTACTTC. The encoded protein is CASSPRDRPRSEQYF.

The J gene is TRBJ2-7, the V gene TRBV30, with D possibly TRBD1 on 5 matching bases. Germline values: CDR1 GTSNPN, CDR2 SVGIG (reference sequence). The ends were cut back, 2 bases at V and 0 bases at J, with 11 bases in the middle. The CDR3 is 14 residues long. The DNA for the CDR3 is TGTGCCTGGAGTCAGGGTATCAGCTCCTACGAGCAGTACTTC. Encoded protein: CAWSQGISSYEQYF. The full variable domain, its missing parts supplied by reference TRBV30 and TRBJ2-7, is SQTIHQWPATLVQPVGSPLSLECTVEGTSNPNLYWYRQAAGRGLQLLFYSVGIGQISSEVPQNLSASRPQDRQFILSSKKLLLSDSGFYLCAWSQGISSYEQYFGPGTRLTVT.

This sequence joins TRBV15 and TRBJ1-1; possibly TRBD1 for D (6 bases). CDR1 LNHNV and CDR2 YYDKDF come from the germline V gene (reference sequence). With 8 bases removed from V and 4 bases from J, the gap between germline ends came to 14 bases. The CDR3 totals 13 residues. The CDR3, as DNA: TGTGCCACCCGCGGCAGGGGTGCCACTGAAGCTTTCTTT. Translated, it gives CATRGRGATEAFF.

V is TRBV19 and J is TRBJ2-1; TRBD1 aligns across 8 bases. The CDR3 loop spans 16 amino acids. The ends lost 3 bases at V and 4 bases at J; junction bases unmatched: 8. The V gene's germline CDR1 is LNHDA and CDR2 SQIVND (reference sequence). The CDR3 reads CASSIPGQGYYNEQFF. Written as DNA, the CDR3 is TGTGCCAGTAGTATCCCAGGACAGGGATATTACAATGAGCAGTTCTTC.

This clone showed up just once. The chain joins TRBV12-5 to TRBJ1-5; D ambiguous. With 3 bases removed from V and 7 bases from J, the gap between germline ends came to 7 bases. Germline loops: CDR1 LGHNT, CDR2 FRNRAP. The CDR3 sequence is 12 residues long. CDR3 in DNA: TGTGCTAGTGGTTTAGTTCGGCAGCCCCAGCATTTT. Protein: CASGLVRQPQHF. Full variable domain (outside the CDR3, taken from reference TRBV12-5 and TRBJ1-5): DARVTQTPRHKVTEMGQEVTMRCQPILGHNTVFWYRQTMMQGLELLAYFRNRAPLDDSGMPKDRFSAEMPDATLATLKIQPSEPRDSAVYFCASGLVRQPQHFGDGTRLSIL.

The CDR3 spells CASSPGQVGGNEAFF. In DNA, the CDR3 is TGTGCCAGCTCACCGGGACAGGTAGGGGGTAATGAAGCTTTCTTT. This chain connects TRBV18 to TRBJ1-1, with 8 bases aligning to TRBD1. The CDR3 consists of 15 residues. In germline, CDR1 is KGHSH, CDR2 LQKENI. Germline trimming cut 3 bases from V and 7 bases from J; bases unmatched to any gene: 10.

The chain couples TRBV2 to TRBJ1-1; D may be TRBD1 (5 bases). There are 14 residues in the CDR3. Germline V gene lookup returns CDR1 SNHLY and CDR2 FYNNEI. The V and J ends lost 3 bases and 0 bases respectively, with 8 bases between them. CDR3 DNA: TGTGCCAGCAGTGAGGCACAGGTGAACACTGAAGCTTTCTTT. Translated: CASSEAQVNTEAFF.

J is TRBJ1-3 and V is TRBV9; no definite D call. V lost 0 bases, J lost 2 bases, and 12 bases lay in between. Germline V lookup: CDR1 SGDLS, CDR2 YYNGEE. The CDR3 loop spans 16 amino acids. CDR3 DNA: TGTGCCAGCAGCGTAGATGAGCAGAGGGCTGGAAACACCATATATTTT. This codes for CASSVDEQRAGNTIYF. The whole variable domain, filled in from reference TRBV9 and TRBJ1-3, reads DSGVTQTPKHLITATGQRVTLRCSPRSGDLSVYWYQQSLDQGLQFLIQYYNGEERAKGNILERFSAQQFPDLHSELNLSSLELGDSALYFCASSVDEQRAGNTIYFGEGSWLTVV.

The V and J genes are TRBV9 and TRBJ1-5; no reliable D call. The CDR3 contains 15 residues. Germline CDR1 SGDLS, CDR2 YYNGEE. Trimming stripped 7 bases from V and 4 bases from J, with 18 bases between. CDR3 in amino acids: CASSSGQLENQPQHF. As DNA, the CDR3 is TGTGCCAGCTCATCGGGTCAGTTGGAAAATCAGCCCCAGCATTTT.

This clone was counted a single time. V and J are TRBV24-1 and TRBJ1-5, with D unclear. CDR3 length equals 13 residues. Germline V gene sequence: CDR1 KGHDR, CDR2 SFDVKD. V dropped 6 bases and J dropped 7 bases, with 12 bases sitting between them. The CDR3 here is CATSRTTWQPQHF. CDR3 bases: TGTGCCACCAGTCGTACGACATGGCAGCCCCAGCATTTT.

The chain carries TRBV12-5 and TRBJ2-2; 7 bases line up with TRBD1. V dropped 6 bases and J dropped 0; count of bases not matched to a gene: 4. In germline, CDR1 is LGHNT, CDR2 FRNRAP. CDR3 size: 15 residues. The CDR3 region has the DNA TGTGCTAGTGGCCAGACAGGGCCGAACACCGGGGAGCTGTTTTTT. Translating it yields CASGQTGPNTGELFF.

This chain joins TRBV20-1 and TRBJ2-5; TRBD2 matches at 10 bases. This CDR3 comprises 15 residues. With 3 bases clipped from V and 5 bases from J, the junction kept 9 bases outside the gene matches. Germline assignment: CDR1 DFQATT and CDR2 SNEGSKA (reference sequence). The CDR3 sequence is CSASSPSGGGETQYF. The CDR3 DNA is TGCAGTGCTAGTTCCCCTAGCGGGGGTGGGGAGACCCAGTACTTC.

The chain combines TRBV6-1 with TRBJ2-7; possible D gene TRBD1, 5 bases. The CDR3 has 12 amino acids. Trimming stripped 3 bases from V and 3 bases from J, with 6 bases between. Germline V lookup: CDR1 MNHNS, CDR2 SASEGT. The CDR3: CASSDRVYEQYV. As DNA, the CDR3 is TGTGCCAGCAGTGACAGGGTCTACGAGCAGTACGTC.

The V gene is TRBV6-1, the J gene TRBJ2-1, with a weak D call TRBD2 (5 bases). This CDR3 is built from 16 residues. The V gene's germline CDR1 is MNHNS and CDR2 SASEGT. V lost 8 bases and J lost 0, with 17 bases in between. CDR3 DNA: TGTGCCAGCGGTGTCGGGTCGGGGAGCTCCTACAATGAGCAGTTCTTC. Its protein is CASGVGSGSSYNEQFF.

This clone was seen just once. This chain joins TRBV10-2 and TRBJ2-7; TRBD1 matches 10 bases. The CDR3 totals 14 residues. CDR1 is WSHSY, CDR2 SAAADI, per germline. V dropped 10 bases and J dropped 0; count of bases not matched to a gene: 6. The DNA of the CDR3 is TGCGCCACCCGCGGACAGGGGGGCTCCTACGAGCAGTACTTC. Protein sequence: CATRGQGGSYEQYF.

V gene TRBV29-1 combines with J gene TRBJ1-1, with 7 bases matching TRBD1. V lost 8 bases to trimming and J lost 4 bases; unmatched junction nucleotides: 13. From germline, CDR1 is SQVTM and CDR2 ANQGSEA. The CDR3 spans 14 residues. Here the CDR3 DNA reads TGCAGCTCCCTGTTTCAGGGGGTGAGCACTGAAGCTTTCTTT. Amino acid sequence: CSSLFQGVSTEAFF.